The 31 T cell receptor beta chains below all came from one sample that was sequenced in a study of blood T cell repertoires in COVID-19. TCRdb's copy holds only in-frame clones and misses some; the assay was immunoSEQ multiplex PCR. The data hold almost 300,000 clones, with 85% to 90% observed a single time. Sequenced sample: peripheral blood. These receptors came from a woman aged 25-40 years with COVID-19, enrolled during active disease.

This chain uses TRBV25-1 with TRBJ1-2; 12 bases are shared with TRBD1. The CDR3 sequence is 15 residues long. The germline gives CDR1 MGHDK, CDR2 SYGVNS. The V and J ends lost 7 bases and 8 bases, in that order; junction bases with no gene match: 11. The CDR3 protein is CASTEAGTGGGGYTF. In DNA, the CDR3 is TGTGCCAGCACCGAAGCTGGGACAGGGGGCGGCGGCTACACCTTC.

V is TRBV7-9 and J is TRBJ2-7; 7 bases align to TRBD1. With 5 bases clipped from V and 2 bases from J, the junction kept 6 bases outside the gene matches. The CDR3 has 14 residues. Germline lookup yields CDR1 SEHNR and CDR2 FQNEAQ (reference sequence). The CDR3 protein is CASSDRDRAYEQYF. The CDR3 DNA is TGTGCCAGCAGCGACCGGGACAGAGCCTACGAGCAGTACTTC.

The chain carries TRBV4-1 and TRBJ1-4; possibly TRBD1 for D (6 bases). Trimming removed 0 bases from V and 5 bases from J, with 16 bases in between. The germline gives CDR1 MGHRA, CDR2 YSYEKL. The CDR3 has 17 residues. The CDR3 protein is CASSQDAGAGRNEKLFF. In DNA form, the CDR3 reads TGCGCCAGCAGCCAAGATGCAGGGGCCGGACGGAATGAAAAACTGTTTTTT.

The gene calls are TRBV6-5 and TRBJ1-2, with TRBD1 as a possible D gene (6 bases). Trimming took off 6 bases at V and 7 bases at J, with 12 bases between the two ends. Germline CDR1 and CDR2: MNHEY and SVGAGI. The CDR3 length is 12 residues. For the CDR3, the DNA is TGTGCCAGCAGGAAGACAGGAGGTGGCTACACCTTC. Translating it yields CASRKTGGGYTF.

The rearrangement joins TRBV7-9 to TRBJ2-2, with 9 bases aligning to TRBD1. This CDR3 has 16 residues. CDR1 and CDR2 (germline): SEHNR, FQNEAQ (reference sequence). J was trimmed by 3 bases and V by 5 bases; bases with no gene match: 7. The CDR3 here is CASSPTDRGDTGELFF. DNA of the CDR3: TGTGCCAGCAGCCCCACAGACAGGGGGGACACCGGGGAGCTGTTTTTT.

The chain combines TRBV24-1 with TRBJ2-1; possible D gene TRBD2, 5 bases. V was pared by 2 bases and J by 2 bases, with 6 bases between. Germline-derived CDR1 and CDR2 are KGHDR and SFDVKD. The CDR3 consists of 14 residues. CDR3 region: CATSDSGTYNEQFF. The CDR3 nucleotides are TGTGCCACCAGTGATTCCGGGACCTACAATGAGCAGTTCTTC.

V is TRBV18 and J is TRBJ1-5; no clear D gene. Germline V lookup: CDR1 KGHSH, CDR2 LQKENI. V gave up 1 base and J gave up 8 bases, with 15 bases separating them. The CDR3 contains 15 residues. The CDR3 nucleotides are TGTGCCAGCTCACCACATCCGGGAGGGAGGGAGCCCCAGCATTTT. Its protein product is CASSPHPGGREPQHF.

The gene calls are TRBV27 and TRBJ2-7, with 8 bases identical to TRBD1. V shed 2 bases, J shed 4 bases, and the junction held 4 bases outside the gene matches. From germline, CDR1 is MNHEY and CDR2 SMNVEV (reference sequence). The CDR3 consists of 14 residues. The CDR3 DNA follows: TGTGCCAGCAGTTTAGACAGGGGCCCATACGAGCAGTACTTC. Translated: CASSLDRGPYEQYF.

V usage is TRBV6-5 and J usage is TRBJ1-3, with a weak D call TRBD1 (5 bases). V gave up 2 bases and J gave up 3 bases, with 8 bases separating them. CDR3 length: 14 amino acids. Germline V lookup: CDR1 MNHEY, CDR2 SVGAGI. In DNA, the CDR3 is TGTGCCAGCAGTTACAGGGGTTTTGGAAACACCATATATTTT. Protein: CASSYRGFGNTIYF.

This sequence joins TRBV4-1 and TRBJ1-3; D unclear. V shed 3 bases and J shed 0 bases, with 15 bases lying between them. CDR3 size: 17 residues. Germline values: CDR1 MGHRA, CDR2 YSYEKL. CDR3 loop: CASSQDLLTISGNTIYF. As DNA, the CDR3 is TGCGCCAGCAGCCAGGACTTACTGACAATCTCTGGAAACACCATATATTTT.

This rearrangement joins TRBV5-5 to TRBJ2-7, with 9 bases lining up with TRBD1. This CDR3 has 15 amino acids. The trim removed 2 bases at V and 4 bases at J, leaving 7 bases unmatched. CDR1 and CDR2 (germline): SGHKS, YYEKEE (reference sequence). The CDR3 here is CASSFRGQGLYEQYF. The CDR3 nucleotides read TGTGCCAGCAGCTTTAGGGGACAGGGTTTATACGAGCAGTACTTC.

This chain connects TRBV6-2 or TRBV6-3 to TRBJ1-1; D not resolved. Germline CDR1 and CDR2: MNHEY and SVGEGT. With 6 bases removed from V and 7 bases from J, the gap between germline ends came to 12 bases. The CDR3 is 12 amino acids. The CDR3: CASSTLTGEAFF. CDR3 bases: TGTGCCAGCAGCACCCTTACTGGTGAAGCTTTCTTT.

The V call is TRBV27, the J call TRBJ2-3; 11 positions match TRBD2. Looked up from germline, CDR1 is MNHEY and CDR2 is SMNVEV (reference sequence). The CDR3 is 17 residues long. V lost 2 bases and J lost 5; bases outside the gene matches: 9. The CDR3 protein is CASSLLGLAGGLDTQYF. For the CDR3, the DNA is TGTGCCAGCAGTTTACTTGGCCTAGCGGGGGGTTTAGATACGCAGTATTTT.

V gene TRBV6-6 combines with J gene TRBJ1-5; tentative D call: TRBD1 (5 bases). CDR1 and CDR2 from the germline V gene are MNHNY and SVGAGI (reference sequence). V was cut by 6 bases and J by 1 base, with 16 bases left in between. CDR3 length equals 16 residues. The CDR3 region has the DNA TGTGCCAGCAGGACCGTGACAGCTGTCAGCAATCAGCCCCAGCATTTT. Protein sequence: CASRTVTAVSNQPQHF.

This chain joins TRBV13 and TRBJ2-7; 12 positions agree with TRBD2. Unmatched junction bases numbered 4, after V lost 4 bases and J lost 6 bases. The CDR3 has 14 residues. Germline V lookup: CDR1 PRHDT, CDR2 FYEKMQ (reference sequence). The CDR3 region is CASSSPGLAGEQYF. The CDR3 DNA is TGTGCCAGCAGCTCACCGGGACTAGCGGGCGAGCAGTACTTC.

The rearrangement joins TRBV18 to TRBJ2-2, with unresolved D. Germline values: CDR1 KGHSH, CDR2 LQKENI. Trimming shortened V by 3 bases and J by 1 base, and 6 bases separated the two germline ends. This CDR3 is built from 14 residues. CDR3 sequence (DNA): TGTGCCAGCTCACCTTGGCAGAACACCGGGGAGCTGTTTTTT. This encodes CASSPWQNTGELFF.

This chain joins TRBV5-4 and TRBJ1-2, with TRBD1 matching 8 bases. Germline V lookup: CDR1 SGHNT, CDR2 YYREEE (reference sequence). V gave up 2 bases and J gave up 8 bases; unmatched junction bases: 8. The CDR3 loop spans 14 amino acids. The CDR3 is CASSFGQGASGYTF. The CDR3 nucleotides are TGTGCCAGCAGCTTCGGGCAGGGGGCCTCGGGCTACACCTTC.

The chain employs TRBV7-9 and TRBJ1-5; 7 bases align to TRBD1. Germline-derived CDR1 and CDR2 are SEHNR and FQNEAQ (reference sequence). V trimming: 4 bases; J trimming: 12 bases; junction bases outside the gene matches: 6. The CDR3 loop spans 12 amino acids. The CDR3 region is CASSSGDRHQHF. CDR3 bases: TGTGCCAGCAGCTCGGGGGACAGACACCAGCATTTT. The complete variable domain, with remaining parts taken from reference TRBV7-9 and TRBJ1-5, reads DTGVSQNPRHKITKRGQNVTFRCDPISEHNRLYWYRQTLGQGPEFLTYFQNEAQLEKSRLLSDRFSAERPKGSFSTLEIQRTEQGDSAMYLCASSSGDRHQHFGDGTRLSIL.

This clone occurred a few times. In the same sample, other DNA sequences code for this CDR3. The chain is built from TRBV5-1 and TRBJ1-1, with TRBD1 identical over 9 bases. The CDR3 has 14 amino acids. The germline CDR1 and CDR2 sequences are SGHRS and YFSETQ. Trimming took 3 bases from V and 3 from J; bases not matched to a gene: 3. This chain's CDR3 is CASSWGQGYTEAFF. In nucleotides, the CDR3 is TGCGCCAGCAGCTGGGGACAGGGCTACACTGAAGCTTTCTTT.

In this sample, this clone turned up once. V usage is TRBV27 and J usage is TRBJ2-2, with unresolved D. CDR3 length: 14 residues. V was clipped by 10 bases and J by 3 bases, with 15 bases between them. Germline loops: CDR1 MNHEY, CDR2 SMNVEV (reference sequence). For the CDR3, the DNA is TGTGCCACCGGAGTTAGTAAGGACACCGGGGAGCTGTTTTTT. Translating it yields CATGVSKDTGELFF.

The chain carries TRBV14 and TRBJ2-1; D is perhaps TRBD1 (5 bases). The CDR3 extends over 16 amino acids. Trimming left V 4 bases short and J 3 bases short, with 16 bases between. Germline V gene sequence: CDR1 SGHDN, CDR2 FVKESK. CDR3 sequence (DNA): TGTGCCAGCAGCCCCTGGGGCCACATCAGCTACAATGAGCAGTTCTTC. Its protein product is CASSPWGHISYNEQFF.

This chain connects TRBV5-5 to TRBJ2-7; 8 bases map to TRBD1. The V segment lost 4 bases and the J segment 1 base; nucleotides outside the gene matches: 7. CDR3 size: 15 residues. Germline V CDR1 and CDR2: SGHKS, YYEKEE (reference sequence). The CDR3 coding sequence is TGTGCCAGCAGCGGTGAAGACAGGGGATCCTACGAGCAGTACTTC. Its protein is CASSGEDRGSYEQYF.

In regard to this clone: Additional DNA sequences in this sample encode the identical CDR3. The V gene is TRBV29-1, the J gene TRBJ2-7; D ambiguous. CDR3 length: 11 amino acids. V was clipped by 1 base and J by 4 bases, with 5 bases between them. Germline lookup yields CDR1 SQVTM and CDR2 ANQGSEA. The CDR3 sequence: CSVEVGYEQYF. The CDR3 DNA reads as TGCAGCGTTGAAGTCGGGTACGAGCAGTACTTC.

This clone was detected once. The chain recombines TRBV5-1 with TRBJ2-1; TRBD2 matches at 14 bases. The CDR3 totals 17 residues. V trimming: 0 bases; J trimming: 4 bases; junction bases outside the gene matches: 3. Germline V CDR1 and CDR2: SGHRS, YFSETQ. CDR3 protein: CASSLGTSGGPYNEQFF. For the CDR3, the DNA is TGCGCCAGCAGCTTGGGGACTAGCGGGGGGCCTTACAATGAGCAGTTCTTC.

This chain links TRBV2 with TRBJ2-7; 8 bases agree with TRBD1. The CDR3 extends over 14 amino acids. Trimming at V came to 6 bases and at J to 6 bases, leaving 10 bases not matched to a gene. Germline lookup yields CDR1 SNHLY and CDR2 FYNNEI. DNA of the CDR3: TGTGCCAGCAGGCCCGACAGGGGTCCGAGCGAGCAGTACTTC. Encoded protein: CASRPDRGPSEQYF.

The chain couples TRBV7-8 to TRBJ2-1; the D gene is possibly TRBD2 (7 bases). Trimming pared 6 bases from V and 4 bases from J, leaving 19 bases between. This CDR3 has 16 amino acids. The germline V gene encodes CDR1 SGHVS and CDR2 FQNEAQ. The CDR3 nucleotides are TGTGCCAGCAGGATCGTGGGGGGGGGCGCTTACAATGAGCAGTTCTTC. Amino acid sequence: CASRIVGGGAYNEQFF. The variable domain in full, completed from reference TRBV7-8 and TRBJ2-1, reads GAGVSQSPRYKVAKRGQDVALRCDPISGHVSLFWYQQALGQGPEFLTYFQNEAQLDKSGLPSDRFFAERPEGSVSTLKIQRTQQEDSAVYLCASRIVGGGAYNEQFFGPGTRLTVL.

V is TRBV18 and J is TRBJ2-1; no firm D call. This CDR3 is 16 amino acids long. The germline V gene has CDR1 KGHSH and CDR2 LQKENI. V gave up 5 bases and J gave up 2 bases, with 16 bases separating them. CDR3 sequence reads: CASSSYRRVAYNEQFF. The CDR3 DNA follows: TGTGCCAGCTCATCATATCGACGGGTAGCCTACAATGAGCAGTTCTTC.

The chain joins TRBV15 to TRBJ2-2, with D unresolved. V gave up 0 bases and J gave up 1 base, with 3 bases separating them. The CDR3 is 14 residues long. Germline CDR1 and CDR2: LNHNV and YYDKDF (reference sequence). CDR3 protein: CATSRDGNTGELFF. CDR3 DNA: TGTGCCACCAGCAGAGACGGGAACACCGGGGAGCTGTTTTTT.

The J gene is TRBJ2-3, the V gene TRBV24-1; D possibly corresponds to TRBD1 (6 bases). The CDR3 runs 15 residues. Trimming removed 2 bases at V and 5 bases at J, with 13 bases between. Germline V CDR1 and CDR2: KGHDR, SFDVKD. This CDR3 is CATSDSRGAIDTQYF. DNA for the CDR3: TGTGCCACCAGTGATTCCAGGGGAGCGATAGATACGCAGTATTTT.

The chain couples TRBV19 to TRBJ2-2, with 12 nucleotides matching TRBD2. V was clipped by 3 bases and J by 6 bases; unmatched bases: 2. Germline values: CDR1 LNHDA, CDR2 SQIVND (reference sequence). The CDR3 covers 15 residues. The CDR3 DNA sequence: TGTGCCAGTAGTATCGCTAGCGGGGGGGCCGGGGAGCTGTTTTTT. It translates to CASSIASGGAGELFF.

V gene TRBV7-9 combines with J gene TRBJ1-1; possibly TRBD1 for D (6 bases). Germline loops: CDR1 SEHNR, CDR2 FQNEAQ (reference sequence). Trimming took off 4 bases at V and 11 bases at J, with 20 bases between the two ends. The CDR3 runs to 14 residues. Here the CDR3 DNA reads TGTGCCAGCAGCTCTTGGACAGACGGTGCTTGGGCTTTCTTT. It codes for CASSSWTDGAWAFF.